The present TCR beta chain was sequenced within a study of blood T cells in healthy people across ages. Study-level findings and limits: More naive CD4+ cells and higher diversity marked long-lived donors relative to aged donors.

The use of a sample-barcoded 5' primer and a J-beta primer mix characterized a second PCR of roughly 7 to 12 cycles. One entry per CDR3 protein results from TCRdb running MiXCR on the 5' RACE reads. The sample has roughly 1,500,000 distinct CDR3 sequences; 34% are singletons. The study recruited healthy Caucasian donors from Russia who were aged roughly 6 to 95. Only a few counts were recorded for this clonotype. What it binds is not known. CDR1 and CDR2 (germline): DFQATT, SNEGSKA (reference sequence). CDR3 size: 11 residues. Trimming cost V 3 bases and J 5 bases, with 8 bases left between them. Sequences were obtained from blood. This chain links TRBV20-1 with TRBJ2-7; maybe TRBD1 (5 bases). The receptor's source is a young woman in good health. The CDR3 protein is CSASSRDEQYF. Written as DNA, the CDR3 is TGCAGTGCTAGTAGCAGGGACGAGCAGTACTTC.